The entry that follows covers one TCR beta chain sequence. Its antigen remains unknown. The data were obtained in a study of a mutant IDH1 vaccine in newly diagnosed glioma. Time point specified: week 47, end of study. Each vaccine dose was 300 ug of mutant IDH1 20-mer peptide, with topical imiquimod. Sequenced by immunoSEQ multiplex PCR; TCRdb stores in-frame clones only, minus some. The profile shows about 94,000 clones, around 92% of them singletons. Germline CDR1 is KGHSH and CDR2 is LQKENI. Trimming removed 3 bases from V and 15 bases from J, with 18 bases in between. The CDR3 covers 13 residues. This specimen consisted of PBMCs, obtained from a glioma patient whose treatment included an IDH1 peptide vaccine. J is TRBJ2-1 and V is TRBV18; no firm D call. The clonotype was recovered from a woman between 50 and 59 years old with glioma. In nucleotides, the CDR3 is TGTGCCAGCTCACCTTCCAAAGGTTCTTTGTTGTTCTTC. Protein: CASSPSKGSLLFF.